Listed here are 26 T cell receptor beta chains from one sample, sequenced in a study of technical replicates of blood from a handful of donors. Data came from immunoSEQ multiplex PCR; TCRdb stores just in-frame clones and leaves some out. The sample holds about 71,000 clones, around 89% seen once. Sequences were obtained from PBMCs. These receptors originate from a human donor in good health. Some clones in this sample may be carry-over from other donors' samples.

This clone was detected once. The chain links TRBV15 to TRBJ2-1, with a tentative D call TRBD2 (6 bases). Trimming removed 5 bases at V and 6 bases at J, with 20 bases between. CDR1 and CDR2 (germline): LNHNV, YYDKDF (reference sequence). The CDR3 totals 16 residues. The DNA of the CDR3 is TGTGCCACCAGCGCCACTCTAGCGATTGGCATCAATGAGCAGTTCTTC. Encoded protein: CATSATLAIGINEQFF.

CDR3 bases: TGCAGCGTTGAAGATATCGACGGGGGTGAGGGCTACACCTTC. Protein product: CSVEDIDGGEGYTF. V gene TRBV29-1 combines with J gene TRBJ1-2; D perhaps matches TRBD1 (5 bases). Looked up from germline, CDR1 is SQVTM and CDR2 is ANQGSEA. The CDR3 covers 14 residues. V lost 0 bases to trimming and J lost 8 bases, with 16 bases between them.

The J gene is TRBJ2-1, the V gene TRBV7-9; D not resolved. Germline loops: CDR1 SEHNR, CDR2 FQNEAQ (reference sequence). This CDR3 spans 15 amino acids. Trimming took 2 bases from V and 6 from J, leaving 14 bases between them. CDR3 loop: CASSLLLDPINEQFF. The CDR3 nucleotides are TGTGCCAGCAGCTTATTGCTAGATCCAATCAATGAGCAGTTCTTC.

The V and J genes are TRBV6-5 and TRBJ2-7, with TRBD1 matching over 8 bases. Germline loops: CDR1 MNHEY, CDR2 SVGAGI. V gave up 0 bases and J gave up 0 bases; unmatched junction bases: 1. The CDR3 has 15 amino acids. The CDR3 DNA reads TGTGCCAGCAGTTACTCCACAGGGGGCTCCTACGAGCAGTACTTC. This sequence encodes CASSYSTGGSYEQYF.

The CDR3 bases are TGTGCCAGCAGCGCGGGAACCCGGAACACTGAAGCTTTCTTT. As protein: CASSAGTRNTEAFF. This chain connects TRBV9 to TRBJ1-1; D is undetermined. The CDR3 extends over 14 amino acids. In germline, CDR1 is SGDLS, CDR2 YYNGEE. V was cut by 3 bases and J by 1 base, with 10 bases left in between.

The chain is built from TRBV7-2 and TRBJ1-5; D is possibly TRBD1 (5 bases). V shed 1 base and J shed 2 bases, with 9 bases lying between them. CDR3 length: 15 amino acids. Germline V CDR1 and CDR2: SGHTA, FQGNSA. CDR3 coding DNA: TGTGCCAGCAGCTTAGATAGGGGCGGCAATCAGCCCCAGCATTTT. Protein: CASSLDRGGNQPQHF.

This rearrangement joins TRBV5-8 to TRBJ2-3, with TRBD1 as a possible D gene (5 bases). The V end lost 0 bases, the J end lost 2 bases, and 10 bases lay between the germline ends. The CDR3 has 15 residues. Germline V gene data show CDR1 as SGHTS and CDR2 as YDEGEE. CDR3 sequence: CASSLARVVTDTQYF. The CDR3 DNA is TGTGCCAGCAGCTTGGCCAGGGTGGTCACAGATACGCAGTATTTT.

V gene TRBV5-4 combines with J gene TRBJ1-1; TRBD1 might be the D (5 bases). The CDR3 covers 12 residues. The V gene lost 3 bases and the J gene lost 11 bases, with 14 bases spanning the gap. Germline V gene lookup returns CDR1 SGHNT and CDR2 YYREEE (reference sequence). Here the CDR3 DNA reads TGTGCCAGCAGCTGGGTAGGGGAAAGGGCTTTCTTT. It is translated as CASSWVGERAFF.

The rearrangement uses TRBV19 and TRBJ1-4; TRBD1 agrees at 11 bases. The germline V gene encodes CDR1 LNHDA and CDR2 SQIVND (reference sequence). The CDR3 extends over 15 amino acids. V gave up 6 bases and J gave up 8 bases; unmatched junction bases: 8. CDR3 sequence reads: CASRQLGQGEEKLFF. CDR3 bases: TGTGCCAGTAGGCAATTGGGACAGGGGGAGGAAAAACTGTTTTTT. Drawing the rest from reference TRBV19 and TRBJ1-4, the complete variable domain is DGGITQSPKYLFRKEGQNVTLSCEQNLNHDAMYWYRQDPGQGLRLIYYSQIVNDFQKGDIAEGYSVSREKKESFPLTVTSAQKNPTAFYLCASRQLGQGEEKLFFGSGTQLSVL.

DNA for the CDR3: TGTGCCAGCAGCTTAGAGCCAGGGCCCTACGAGCAGTACTTC. It yields the protein CASSLEPGPYEQYF. The chain uses TRBV7-3 and TRBJ2-7, with D possibly matching TRBD1 (5 bases). The V end lost 2 bases, the J end lost 2 bases, and 10 bases lay between the germline ends. This CDR3 comprises 14 residues. CDR1 SGHTA and CDR2 FQGTGA come from the germline V gene. Supplemented by reference TRBV7-3 and TRBJ2-7, the full variable domain reads GAGVSQTPSNKVTEKGKYVELRCDPISGHTALYWYRQSLGQGPEFLIYFQGTGAADDSGLPNDRFFAVRPEGSVSTLKIQRTERGDSAVYLCASSLEPGPYEQYFGPGTRLTVT.

V usage is TRBV19 and J usage is TRBJ1-5; D is undetermined. CDR1 LNHDA and CDR2 SQIVND come from the germline V gene (reference sequence). CDR3 length: 14 residues. V was shortened by 5 bases and J by 1 base, with 9 bases between the two germline ends. This CDR3 is CASSYRGSNQPQHF. The CDR3 DNA follows: TGTGCCAGTAGTTATCGGGGAAGCAATCAGCCCCAGCATTTT.

This clone is a singleton in its sample. DNA of the CDR3: TGCGCCAGCAGCTTGACCGGACAGGGCAGTGGCTACACCTTC. Residues: CASSLTGQGSGYTF. This chain connects TRBV5-1 to TRBJ1-2, with TRBD1 matching 8 bases. Germline CDR1 reads SGHRS; CDR2 reads YFSETQ. The CDR3 loop spans 14 amino acids. J gave up 7 bases and V 1 base, and 6 bases lay outside the gene matches.

CDR3 amino acids: CASSRTERYEQYF. In nucleotides, the CDR3 is TGTGCCAGCTCACGAACAGAAAGGTACGAGCAGTACTTC. The rearrangement uses TRBV18 and TRBJ2-7; D gene unclear. V lost 4 bases to trimming and J lost 4 bases, with 11 bases between them. The CDR3 extends over 13 amino acids. CDR1 is KGHSH and CDR2 is LQKENI in the germline V gene.

V usage is TRBV19 and J usage is TRBJ1-4; 7 bases are a match to TRBD1. The J segment lost 0 bases and the V segment lost 5 bases, leaving 6 bases of the junction unmatched. The CDR3 length is 16 residues. The germline gives CDR1 LNHDA, CDR2 SQIVND (reference sequence). The CDR3 region is CASSVGQLATNEKLFF. CDR3 DNA sequence: TGTGCCAGTAGTGTGGGACAGTTAGCAACTAATGAAAAACTGTTTTTT.

The rearrangement uses TRBV10-3 and TRBJ2-3; D ambiguous. There are 14 residues in the CDR3. Germline CDR1 reads ENHRY; CDR2 reads SYGVKD. The ends were cut back, 5 bases at V and 0 bases at J, with 9 bases in the middle. DNA of the CDR3: TGTGCCATCAGTATAGCCCAGAGCACAGATACGCAGTATTTT. This translates into CAISIAQSTDTQYF.

The V and J genes are TRBV19 and TRBJ2-4, with 12 nucleotides matching TRBD2. CDR1 is LNHDA and CDR2 is SQIVND in the germline V gene (reference sequence). Unmatched junction bases numbered 6, after V lost 0 bases and J lost 3 bases. The CDR3 has 18 amino acids. CDR3 nucleotide sequence: TGTGCCAGTAGTATAGATCCCCCGGGACTAGCGGGCAAAAACATTCAGTACTTC. Its protein is CASSIDPPGLAGKNIQYF.

The V gene is TRBV28, the J gene TRBJ2-7, with a tentative D call TRBD1 (6 bases). Germline V CDR1 and CDR2: MDHEN, SYDVKM. Deletions cut 7 bases from V and 1 base from J, with 11 bases between. The CDR3 contains 13 residues. CDR3 DNA sequence: TGTGCCAGCAACCCACAGGGTTCCTACGAGCAGTACTTC. Translating it yields CASNPQGSYEQYF.

The chain uses TRBV18 and TRBJ2-7; TRBD1 matches at 8 bases. The CDR3 totals 16 residues. In germline, CDR1 is KGHSH, CDR2 LQKENI. The trim removed 2 bases at V and 2 bases at J, leaving 8 bases unmatched. The CDR3 nucleotides read TGTGCCAGCTCACCAGGGGTAGGACAGGGACCCTACGAGCAGTACTTC. The encoded protein is CASSPGVGQGPYEQYF.

The chain carries TRBV30 and TRBJ2-2, with D tentatively TRBD1 (5 bases). The germline gives CDR1 GTSNPN, CDR2 SVGIG (reference sequence). Trimming removed 4 bases from V and 6 bases from J, with 15 bases in between. The CDR3 covers 14 residues. The CDR3 spells CAWTFGWGAGELFF. The DNA of the CDR3 is TGTGCCTGGACCTTCGGGTGGGGCGCCGGGGAGCTGTTTTTT.

This sequence joins TRBV6-6 and TRBJ1-6; no clear D. V lost 5 bases to trimming and J lost 7 bases, with 12 bases between them. Per germline, CDR1 MNHNY and CDR2 SVGAGI (reference sequence). There are 14 residues in the CDR3. CDR3 protein: CASSPVRGNSPLHF. The CDR3 region has the DNA TGTGCCAGCAGTCCCGTGCGGGGAAATTCACCCCTCCACTTT.

This clone was observed a handful of times. The rearrangement joins TRBV7-2 to TRBJ2-3; TRBD1 aligns across 7 bases. Germline values: CDR1 SGHTA, CDR2 FQGNSA. The trim removed 3 bases at V and 9 bases at J, leaving 15 bases unmatched. The CDR3 runs 16 residues. The chain's CDR3 is CASSFGVGSSRGTQYF. The CDR3 DNA sequence: TGTGCCAGCAGCTTCGGGGTCGGATCATCCAGGGGGACGCAGTATTTT.

The V and J genes are TRBV12-5 and TRBJ2-1; TRBD2 aligns across 10 bases. The CDR3 contains 17 residues. The germline CDR1 and CDR2 sequences are LGHNT and FRNRAP. V lost 2 bases, J lost 7 bases, and 11 bases stayed unmatched. As DNA, the CDR3 is TGTGCTAGTGGTTTGTTCCTAGCGGGAGCGGGTATGAATGAGCAGTTCTTC. It is translated as CASGLFLAGAGMNEQFF.

The genes are TRBV7-9 and TRBJ2-5, with 7 bases aligning to TRBD1. Judging by the DNA end, TRBJ2-7 fits better; the J call may be wrong. Germline lookup yields CDR1 SEHNR and CDR2 FQNEAQ (reference sequence). CDR3 size: 16 residues. CDR3 in amino acids: CASSHAEKGAKYEQYF. DNA of the CDR3: TGTGCCAGCAGCCACGCCGAGAAGGGGGCTAAATACGAGCAGTACTTC.

This chain joins TRBV21-1 and TRBJ1-5; the table's D gene call, TRBD1, was not cross checked with the DNA. TRBV21-1 is an annotated pseudogene. CDR3 size: 18 residues. Here the CDR3 reads CASSEKGQGAKFEQPQHF. In DNA, the CDR3 is TGTGCCAGCAGCGAAAAGGGACAGGGGGCCAAATTCGAGCAGCCCCAGCATTTT.

The chain uses TRBV7-9 and TRBJ2-3; 15 nucleotides match TRBD2. Losses at the gene ends were 5 bases for V and 6 bases for J; bases not matched to a gene: 6. The CDR3 runs 16 residues. Per the germline V gene, CDR1 is SEHNR and CDR2 is FQNEAQ (reference sequence). The CDR3 sequence: CASSPPGLAGGDTQYF. The DNA for the CDR3 is TGTGCCAGCAGCCCGCCAGGACTAGCGGGAGGGGATACGCAGTATTTT.

This clone was counted only a few times. V gene TRBV9 combines with J gene TRBJ2-7, with D possibly TRBD2 on 7 matching bases. The CDR3 runs to 12 residues. Trimming left V 7 bases short and J 5 bases short, with 13 bases between. Germline lookup yields CDR1 SGDLS and CDR2 YYNGEE. CDR3 nucleotide sequence: TGTGCCAGCGCCAGGGGAGGGAACGAGCAGTACTTC. Protein product: CASARGGNEQYF.